The sequence of this T cell receptor beta chain was determined in a study of PD-L1 blockade in urothelial cancer. Study in general: Intravenous atezolizumab, 1,200 mg every 3 weeks, was begun by patients around 2014. About nine tenths of the roughly 30 patients comprised males who had bladder-origin urothelial cancer. Analyses were performed on blood at 3 weeks after treatment start (the second dose) and at 6 weeks. A median of roughly 150,000 T cells was found in the blood samples.

Regarding time point: pretreatment peripheral blood. Only in-frame clones appear in the TCRdb table, and some are missing; sequencing was by immunoSEQ multiplex PCR. This table has around 50,000 clones, about 80% appearing once. This TCR derives from a man in his forties or fifties with urothelial cancer. The sample was PBMCs, taken around atezolizumab (anti-PD-L1) treatment.

The CDR3 DNA is TGTGCCAGCAGTTACGGGTCCGCCGGCGGCTATGGCTACACCTTC. This encodes CASSYGSAGGYGYTF. The rearrangement joins TRBV6-5 to TRBJ1-2; D is unresolved. There are 15 residues in the CDR3. Germline-derived CDR1 and CDR2 are MNHEY and SVGAGI. The germline V and J ends were trimmed by 2 bases and 4 bases, with 14 bases remaining between them.